The 15 T cell receptor beta chains listed next were all sequenced from one sample in a study (dated by TCRdb to between 2014 and 2017). Libraries came from 5' RACE. Sequencing instrument: Illumina MiSeq. TCRdb reworked the public reads: Q25 trimming with fastp, MiXCR clone assembly, productive beta chains retained. Every entry covers one CDR3 protein and lists the most common genes and DNA from its rows. Here the sample has thousands of distinct CDR3 sequences; approximately 15% occur a single time. 3.5% of the sample is taken by the ten largest. Source material: memory CD4+ T cells sorted from blood. Taken with the paper, the label for cell subset or site translates to: memory CD4+ T cells, CD4+CD45RO+CD25-. Source of these receptors: a female donor with breast cancer.

This clonotype has ten or more counts. The genes are TRBV19 and TRBJ1-5; D possibly corresponds to TRBD1 (6 bases). Per the germline V gene, CDR1 is LNHDA and CDR2 is SQIVND (reference sequence). The CDR3 has 15 residues. Trimming pared 3 bases from V and 4 bases from J, leaving 13 bases between. The CDR3: CASSITPGQNQPQHF. CDR3 in DNA: TGTGCCAGTAGTATCACCCCCGGACAGAATCAGCCCCAGCATTTT.

This clonotype showed up just a few times. This may stem from a read error, because a much larger clone lies one nucleotide away. The final CDR3 position lacks the conserved phenylalanine or tryptophan, pointing to a likely read error. The chain links TRBV30 to TRBJ1-5; D is unresolved. This CDR3 is built from 13 residues. Per the germline V gene, CDR1 is GTSNPN and CDR2 is SVGIG (reference sequence). The germline V and J ends were trimmed by 5 bases and 5 bases, with 13 bases remaining between them. In nucleotides, the CDR3 is TGTGCCTGGTCTGTTGGCCCAGATCAGCCCCAGCATGTT. Translation: CAWSVGPDQPQHV.

The V gene is TRBV19, the J gene TRBJ2-7; 11 bases are shared with TRBD2. Germline CDR1 is LNHDA and CDR2 is SQIVND (reference sequence). V shed 5 bases, J shed 3 bases, and the junction held 6 bases outside the gene matches. This CDR3 has 15 amino acids. CDR3 loop: CASSVVGTSGYEQYF. The CDR3 nucleotides are TGTGCCAGTAGTGTGGTGGGGACTAGCGGCTACGAGCAGTACTTC.

Comment on this clonotype: Since a much larger clone is just one base distant, this may be a read error. This sequence joins TRBV2 and TRBJ1-1; D is unresolved. The CDR3 loop spans 13 amino acids. Germline values: CDR1 SNHLY, CDR2 FYNNEI. This CDR3 reads CAISSDYNTEAFF. Here the CDR3 DNA reads TGTGCCATCAGTAGCGACTATAACACTGAAGCTTTCTTT.

By sample fraction, this clonotype is medium-sized. The CDR3 reads CATSQPGGGQETQYF. In DNA form, the CDR3 reads TGTGCCACCAGTCAACCGGGGGGCGGCCAAGAGACCCAGTACTTC. The chain has TRBV24-1 and TRBJ2-5; D might be TRBD2 (7 bases). This CDR3 has 15 amino acids. V shed 6 bases and J shed 1 base, with 14 bases lying between them. Germline-derived CDR1 and CDR2 are KGHDR and SFDVKD.

This clonotype was counted many times. The chain combines TRBV5-1 with TRBJ2-1; 14 positions match TRBD2. Germline assignment: CDR1 SGHRS and CDR2 YFSETQ. This CDR3 is 15 amino acids long. The junction had 5 bases not matched to a gene; V was cut back by 4 bases and J by 8 bases. The CDR3 loop is CASSPTSGRVDEQFF. The DNA for the CDR3 is TGCGCCAGCAGCCCGACTAGCGGGAGGGTGGATGAGCAGTTCTTC.

This clonotype is medium-sized (0.01 to 0.1%). The V gene is TRBV7-2, the J gene TRBJ2-5; TRBD2 might be the D (6 bases). This CDR3 contains 16 residues. The germline V and J ends were trimmed by 2 bases and 1 base, with 14 bases remaining between them. The germline CDR1 and CDR2 sequences are SGHTA and FQGNSA. Here the CDR3 DNA reads TGTGCCAGCAGCTTAACTGGGACTGGGGGCCAAGAGACCCAGTACTTC. It translates to CASSLTGTGGQETQYF.

By share, this clonotype counts as medium-sized (0.01 to 0.1%). V gene TRBV5-1 combines with J gene TRBJ2-2; D not resolved. The V gene lost 3 bases and the J gene lost 0 bases, with 6 bases spanning the gap. The CDR3 totals 14 residues. The V gene's germline CDR1 is SGHRS and CDR2 YFSETQ. CDR3 nucleotides: TGCGCCAGCAGCTCCGATCCGAACACCGGGGAGCTGTTTTTT. Residues: CASSSDPNTGELFF. The complete variable domain, with remaining parts taken from reference TRBV5-1 and TRBJ2-2, reads KAGVTQTPRYLIKTRGQQVTLSCSPISGHRSVSWYQQTPGQGLQFLFEYFSETQRNKGNFPGRFSGRQFSNSRSEMNVSTLELGDSALYLCASSSDPNTGELFFGEGSRLTVL.

The chain employs TRBV2 and TRBJ1-2; a weak D match, TRBD1 (5 bases). Germline V gene lookup returns CDR1 SNHLY and CDR2 FYNNEI. V lost 6 bases and J 7 bases, leaving 15 bases between the germline ends. The CDR3 consists of 13 residues. The chain's CDR3 is CASRLDKVGGYTF. CDR3 sequence (DNA): TGTGCCAGCAGACTGGACAAGGTCGGTGGCTACACCTTC.

This chain links TRBV14 with TRBJ2-1; maybe TRBD1 (5 bases). Germline V gene data show CDR1 as SGHDN and CDR2 as FVKESK. This CDR3 is built from 15 residues. V shed 0 bases and J shed 8 bases, with 14 bases lying between them. CDR3 loop: CASSQDVDRVDEQFF. DNA for the CDR3: TGTGCCAGCAGCCAAGATGTCGACAGAGTAGATGAGCAGTTCTTC.

Within the sample, this clonotype is medium-sized. The chain combines TRBV7-2 with TRBJ2-5; no clear D. The CDR3 runs 15 residues. V was trimmed by 4 bases and J by 5 bases, leaving 17 bases between them. Looked up from germline, CDR1 is SGHTA and CDR2 is FQGNSA. Here the CDR3 reads CASSSRSPGRETQYF. CDR3 sequence (DNA): TGTGCCAGCAGCTCGCGGTCCCCCGGGCGGGAGACCCAGTACTTC.

This clonotype qualifies as medium-sized. As DNA, the CDR3 is TGTGCCAGCAGCCCTAACACCGGGGAGCTGTTTTTT. Amino acids: CASSPNTGELFF. The gene calls are TRBV7-3 and TRBJ2-2, with D unresolved. The V gene's germline CDR1 is SGHTA and CDR2 FQGTGA. The CDR3 consists of 12 residues. V was clipped by 5 bases and J by 2 bases, with 3 bases between them.

Comments on this clonotype: This may be a read error: a much more frequent sequence differs by one nucleotide. The chain recombines TRBV7-9 with TRBJ2-1, with 7 bases matching TRBD1. This CDR3 has 13 amino acids. Germline values: CDR1 SEHNR, CDR2 FQNEAQ (reference sequence). DNA for the CDR3: TGTGCCAGCAGCTCGGGACAGAACAATGAGCAGTCCTTC. It is translated as CASSSGQNNEQSF.

As regards this clonotype: The CDR3 carries no conserved terminal phenylalanine or tryptophan, so it likely arises from a read error. The gene calls are TRBV11-2 and TRBJ2-5, with TRBD2 matching 10 bases. Germline loops: CDR1 SGHAT, CDR2 FQNNGV. The junction had 11 bases not matched to a gene; V was cut back by 1 base and J by 9 bases. The length of the CDR3 is 16 residues. CDR3 DNA sequence: TGTGCCAGCAGCTTAGGGGCTAGCGGGGGCCTGGAGGCCCAGTACCTC. Protein: CASSLGASGGLEAQYL.

By share of the sample, this clonotype is medium-sized. For the CDR3, the DNA is TGTGCCAGCAGCCAAGCGACTGGGACTAGCGGCTACGAGCAGTACTTC. Residues: CASSQATGTSGYEQYF. J is TRBJ2-7 and V is TRBV4-2; 11 bases are shared with TRBD2. The trim removed 1 base at V and 3 bases at J, leaving 5 bases unmatched. The V gene's germline CDR1 is LGHNA and CDR2 YNFKEQ. This CDR3 comprises 16 residues.